This T cell receptor (beta chain) was captured in a study of OX40 agonist ivuxolimab in advanced cancers. About the research overall: Ivuxolimab is a fully human IgG2 antibody that activates OX40 (CD134). Patients in the trial were receiving intravenous ivuxolimab every 2 weeks, at doses of 0.01 to 10 mg/kg. Study-wide results and limits: Expanded clones were, on average, more numerous in CD8+ T cells than in CD4+.

Germline CDR1 is LGHNA and CDR2 is YSLEER. Trimming removed 0 bases from V and 3 bases from J, with 21 bases in between. CDR3 size: 18 residues. Using immunoSEQ multiplex PCR, the repertoire was profiled, and TCRdb retains in-frame clones only, with some absent. The sample lists some 130,000 clones, 90% occurring once. Points on this clone: Its antigen is not known.

This TCR was sampled from an adult with an advanced solid tumor such as melanoma, head and neck, liver or kidney cancer. The sequenced sample was CD4+ or CD8+ T cells sorted from blood, obtained in a trial of the OX40 agonist ivuxolimab. V usage is TRBV4-3 and J usage is TRBJ2-7, with D possibly being TRBD1 (6 bases). In DNA, the CDR3 is TGCGCCAGCAGCCAAGACAACTTCTTACCGGGACACTTCTACGAGCAGTACTTC. Translation: CASSQDNFLPGHFYEQYF.